This T cell receptor (beta chain) emerged from a study of regulatory T cells in long-lasting Graves disease. Arm-PCR of CDR3 regions with iRepertoire HTBI primers generated TCR beta libraries. TCRdb re-analysed the multiplex PCR reads in MiXCR, keeping a single row per CDR3 protein. The table shows around 450,000 distinct CDR3 sequences, with roughly 21% occurring only once. V lost 1 base, J lost 0 bases, and 4 bases stayed unmatched. The length of the CDR3 is 17 residues. Germline assignment: CDR1 SGHVS and CDR2 FNYEAQ. This clonotype was seen more than once but under ten times. A much bigger clone sits one base away, suggesting this may be a read error. Stated time point: persistent/refractory GD, antithyroid drugs over 5 years with positive TRAb. Construction of the TCR library relied on RNA isolated from PBMCs.

The source of this sequence is a female donor with Graves disease. The material sequenced was peripheral blood mononuclear cells (PBMCs), taken when the disease was refractory, from a patient treated with antithyroid drugs. V gene TRBV7-6 combines with J gene TRBJ2-5; 11 bases fit TRBD2. The DNA of the CDR3 is TGTGCCAGCAGCTTAGGGGCTAGCGGGGGGCACCAAGAGACCCAGTACTTC. This translates into CASSLGASGGHQETQYF.